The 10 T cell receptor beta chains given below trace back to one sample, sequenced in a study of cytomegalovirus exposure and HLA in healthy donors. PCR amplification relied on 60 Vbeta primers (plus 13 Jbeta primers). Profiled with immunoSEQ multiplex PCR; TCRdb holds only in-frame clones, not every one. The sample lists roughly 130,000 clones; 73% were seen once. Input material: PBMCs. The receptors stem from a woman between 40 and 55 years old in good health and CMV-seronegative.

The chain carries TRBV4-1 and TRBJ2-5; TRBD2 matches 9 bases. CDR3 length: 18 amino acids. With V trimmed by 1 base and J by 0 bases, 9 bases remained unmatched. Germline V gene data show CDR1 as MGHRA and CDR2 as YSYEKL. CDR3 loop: CASSQVAFSGGNQETQYF. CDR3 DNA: TGCGCCAGCAGCCAAGTAGCTTTTAGCGGGGGAAACCAAGAGACCCAGTACTTC.

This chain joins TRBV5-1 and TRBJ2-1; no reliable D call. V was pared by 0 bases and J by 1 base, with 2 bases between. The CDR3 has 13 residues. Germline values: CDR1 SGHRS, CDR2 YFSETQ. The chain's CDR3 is CASSLASYNEQFF. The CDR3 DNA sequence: TGCGCCAGCAGCTTGGCATCCTACAATGAGCAGTTCTTC.

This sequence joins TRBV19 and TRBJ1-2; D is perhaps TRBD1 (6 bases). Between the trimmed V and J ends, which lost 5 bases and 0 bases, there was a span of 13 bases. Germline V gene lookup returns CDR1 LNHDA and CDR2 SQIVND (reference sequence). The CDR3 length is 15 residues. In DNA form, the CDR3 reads TGTGCCAGTAGTCAGCCAGGGGAAGCTAACTATGGCTACACCTTC. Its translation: CASSQPGEANYGYTF.

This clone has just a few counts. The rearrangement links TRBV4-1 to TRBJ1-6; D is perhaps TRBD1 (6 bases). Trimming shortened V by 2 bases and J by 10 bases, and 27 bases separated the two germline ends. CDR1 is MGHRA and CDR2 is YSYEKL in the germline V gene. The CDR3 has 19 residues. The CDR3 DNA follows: TGCGCCAGCAGCCAATTCCAGCTTGTGACAGGCTCATTGAGCTCACCCCTCCACTTT. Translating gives CASSQFQLVTGSLSSPLHF.

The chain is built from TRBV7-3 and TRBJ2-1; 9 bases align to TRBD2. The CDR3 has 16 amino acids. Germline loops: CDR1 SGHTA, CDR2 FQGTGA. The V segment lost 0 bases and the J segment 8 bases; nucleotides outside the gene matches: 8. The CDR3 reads CASSLTGGGAVDEQFF. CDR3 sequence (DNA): TGTGCCAGCAGCTTAACTGGCGGGGGGGCCGTAGATGAGCAGTTCTTC.

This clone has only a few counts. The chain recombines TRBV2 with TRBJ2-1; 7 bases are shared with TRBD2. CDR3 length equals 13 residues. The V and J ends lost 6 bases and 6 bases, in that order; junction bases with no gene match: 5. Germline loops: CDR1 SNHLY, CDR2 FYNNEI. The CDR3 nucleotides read TGTGCCAGCAGGAGGGGACTACTCAATGAGCAGTTCTTC. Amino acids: CASRRGLLNEQFF.

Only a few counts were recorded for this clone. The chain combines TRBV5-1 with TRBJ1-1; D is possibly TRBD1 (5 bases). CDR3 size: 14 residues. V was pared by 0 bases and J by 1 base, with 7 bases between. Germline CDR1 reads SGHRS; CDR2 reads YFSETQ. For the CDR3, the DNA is TGCGCCAGCAGCTTGGACAGGTCGAACACTGAAGCTTTCTTT. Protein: CASSLDRSNTEAFF.

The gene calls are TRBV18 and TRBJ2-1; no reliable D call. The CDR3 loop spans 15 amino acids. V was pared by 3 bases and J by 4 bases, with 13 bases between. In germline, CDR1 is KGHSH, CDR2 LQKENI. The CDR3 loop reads CASSPRQGLYNEQFF. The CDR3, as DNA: TGTGCCAGCTCACCCCGACAAGGTCTTTACAATGAGCAGTTCTTC.

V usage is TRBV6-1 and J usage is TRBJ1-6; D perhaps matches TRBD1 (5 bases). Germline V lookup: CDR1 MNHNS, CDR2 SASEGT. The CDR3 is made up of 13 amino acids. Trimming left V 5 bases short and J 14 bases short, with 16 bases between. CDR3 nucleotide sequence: TGTGCCAGCAGTCGGGGACTCCGAGAGGCCCTCCACTTT. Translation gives CASSRGLREALHF.

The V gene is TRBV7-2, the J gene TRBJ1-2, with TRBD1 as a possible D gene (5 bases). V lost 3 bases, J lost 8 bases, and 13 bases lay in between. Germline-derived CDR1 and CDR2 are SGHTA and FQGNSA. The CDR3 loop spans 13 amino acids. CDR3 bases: TGTGCCAGCAGCTTCGACAGCATCGGGGGCTACACCTTC. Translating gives CASSFDSIGGYTF.